Each of the 13 T cell receptor beta chains below was sequenced from the same sample in a study of technical replicates of blood from several donors. Some clones are missing from TCRdb's copy, which holds only in-frame ones; the method was immunoSEQ multiplex PCR. There are around 89,000 clones in the sample; about 94% occur only once, and around 0.22% lies in the top ten. The material sequenced was T cells isolated from PBMCs. These receptors originate from a human donor in good health.

This chain links TRBV4-1 with TRBJ2-4, with unresolved D. V lost 0 bases, J lost 0 bases, and 3 bases lay in between. Per germline, CDR1 MGHRA and CDR2 YSYEKL. This CDR3 is 14 amino acids long. The CDR3 is CASSQDLAKNIQYF. In DNA form, the CDR3 reads TGCGCCAGCAGCCAAGATCTAGCCAAAAACATTCAGTACTTC.

The rearrangement links TRBV2 to TRBJ2-3; D might be TRBD2 (5 bases). Germline V gives CDR1 SNHLY, CDR2 FYNNEI. Trimming stripped 8 bases from V and 4 bases from J, with 7 bases between. The CDR3 spans 11 residues. The CDR3 loop is CASLAADTQYF. The CDR3 DNA follows: TGTGCCAGCCTAGCTGCAGATACGCAGTATTTT.

In its sample, this clone was seen once. As DNA, the CDR3 is TGTGCCAGCAGTCAAATACAGGGGATTTCCTACGAGCAGTACTTC. This codes for CASSQIQGISYEQYF. The chain has TRBV28 and TRBJ2-7, with 7 bases matching TRBD1. CDR3 length: 15 amino acids. The germline CDR1 and CDR2 sequences are MDHEN and SYDVKM. Germline trimming cut 5 bases from V and 1 base from J; bases unmatched to any gene: 8. Variable domain in full (rest from reference TRBV28 and TRBJ2-7): DVKVTQSSRYLVKRTGEKVFLECVQDMDHENMFWYRQDPGLGLRLIYFSYDVKMKEKGDIPEGYSVSREKKERFSLILESASTNQTSMYLCASSQIQGISYEQYFGPGTRLTVT.

This chain joins TRBV4-1 and TRBJ2-7; 9 bases match TRBD1. The trim removed 1 base at V and 7 bases at J, leaving 11 bases unmatched. CDR1 MGHRA and CDR2 YSYEKL come from the germline V gene. CDR3 length equals 16 residues. As DNA, the CDR3 is TGCGCCAGCAGCCAAGTTATTGGGACAGGGATCAATGAGCAGTACTTC. It codes for CASSQVIGTGINEQYF.

The J gene is TRBJ1-1, the V gene TRBV28; 11 bases align to TRBD1. The length of the CDR3 is 18 residues. Trimming at V came to 1 base and at J to 5 bases, leaving 12 bases not matched to a gene. CDR1 is MDHEN, CDR2 SYDVKM, per germline. The CDR3 loop reads CASSLFVPGQGVGTEAFF. For the CDR3, the DNA is TGTGCCAGCAGTTTATTCGTCCCGGGACAGGGGGTTGGAACTGAAGCTTTCTTT.

The chain combines TRBV7-9 with TRBJ2-7; TRBD2 might be the D (5 bases). Germline V gene data show CDR1 as SEHNR and CDR2 as FQNEAQ (reference sequence). CDR3 length equals 12 residues. Trimming removed 4 bases at V and 2 bases at J, with 6 bases between. The CDR3 nucleotides are TGTGCCAGCAGCTCCGGGGCCTACGAGCAGTACTTC. Its protein product is CASSSGAYEQYF.

The chain recombines TRBV11-3 with TRBJ2-1; 9 bases agree with TRBD2. Per the germline V gene, CDR1 is SGHNT and CDR2 is YENEEA. The V and J ends lost 5 bases and 7 bases, in that order; junction bases with no gene match: 9. The CDR3 sequence is 15 residues long. The CDR3 nucleotides are TGTGCCAGCAGCCCTAGGGGGCGGGAGGGGAATGAGCAGTTCTTC. Translating it yields CASSPRGREGNEQFF. Combining the CDR3 with reference TRBV11-3 and TRBJ2-1 gives the whole variable domain EAGVVQSPRYKIIEKKQPVAFWCNPISGHNTLYWYLQNLGQGPELLIRYENEEAVDDSQLPKDRFSAERLKGVDSTLKIQPAELGDSAVYLCASSPRGREGNEQFFGPGTRLTVL.

CDR3: CASSYGQGRSDTQYF. The CDR3 bases are TGTGCCAGCAGTTACGGACAGGGAAGGTCAGATACGCAGTATTTT. V and J are TRBV6-5 and TRBJ2-3; 8 bases agree with TRBD1. The CDR3 covers 15 residues. V was clipped by 2 bases and J by 4 bases; unmatched bases: 5. The germline gives CDR1 MNHEY, CDR2 SVGAGI.

The chain recombines TRBV9 with TRBJ1-5, with D maybe TRBD1 (5 bases). The CDR3 extends over 17 amino acids. CDR1 is SGDLS and CDR2 is YYNGEE in the germline V gene. V was trimmed by 0 bases and J by 4 bases, leaving 17 bases between them. CDR3 bases: TGTGCCAGCAGCGTAGTAATAGGCGGGGGGGGGAATCAGCCCCAGCATTTT. Its protein product is CASSVVIGGGGNQPQHF. The whole variable domain, remainder taken from reference TRBV9 and TRBJ1-5, is DSGVTQTPKHLITATGQRVTLRCSPRSGDLSVYWYQQSLDQGLQFLIQYYNGEERAKGNILERFSAQQFPDLHSELNLSSLELGDSALYFCASSVVIGGGGNQPQHFGDGTRLSIL.

The chain uses TRBV30 and TRBJ1-1, with D unresolved. V lost 3 bases and J 5 bases, leaving 13 bases between the germline ends. This CDR3 has 13 residues. Germline V CDR1 and CDR2: GTSNPN, SVGIG (reference sequence). In DNA, the CDR3 is TGTGCCTGGAGCGGGGATTTCGGGACTGAAGCTTTCTTT. Protein product: CAWSGDFGTEAFF.

The chain joins TRBV7-9 to TRBJ2-3; 10 nucleotides agree with TRBD1. Germline trimming cut 0 bases from V and 5 bases from J; bases unmatched to any gene: 5. The CDR3 extends over 16 amino acids. Germline loops: CDR1 SEHNR, CDR2 FQNEAQ (reference sequence). CDR3 sequence (DNA): TGTGCCAGCAGCTTAGCGGGACAGGGGCGGGGAGATACGCAGTATTTT. The encoded protein is CASSLAGQGRGDTQYF.

This chain uses TRBV6-1 with TRBJ2-7; a possible D gene is TRBD2 (6 bases). Germline CDR1 and CDR2: MNHNS and SASEGT. Trimming took 3 bases from V and 3 from J, leaving 15 bases between them. The CDR3 has 15 amino acids. CDR3 loop: CASSDGLGTFYEQYF. The CDR3 bases are TGTGCCAGCAGTGACGGATTAGGGACTTTCTACGAGCAGTACTTC.

V and J are TRBV30 and TRBJ1-1; 8 nucleotides line up with TRBD1. J gave up 3 bases and V 0 bases, and 3 bases lay outside the gene matches. Germline V gene data show CDR1 as GTSNPN and CDR2 as SVGIG (reference sequence). CDR3 size: 14 residues. CDR3 protein: CAWSVHRGDTEAFF. The CDR3 nucleotides are TGTGCCTGGAGTGTACACAGGGGGGACACTGAAGCTTTCTTT.